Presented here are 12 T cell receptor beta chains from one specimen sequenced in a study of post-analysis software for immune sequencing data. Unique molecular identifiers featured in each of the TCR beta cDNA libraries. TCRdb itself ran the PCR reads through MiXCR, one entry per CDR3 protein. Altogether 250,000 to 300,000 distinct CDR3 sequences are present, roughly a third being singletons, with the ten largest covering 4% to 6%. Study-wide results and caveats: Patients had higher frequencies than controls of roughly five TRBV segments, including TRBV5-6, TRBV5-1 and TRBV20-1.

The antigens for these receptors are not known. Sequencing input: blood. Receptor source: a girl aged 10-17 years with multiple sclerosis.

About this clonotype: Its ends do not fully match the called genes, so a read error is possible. CDR3: CASSTDAFGGRGGCTF. The CDR3 DNA is TGTGCCAGCAGTACCGACGCGTTTGGGGGAAGGGGTGGCTGCACCTTC. The gene calls are TRBV12-3 or TRBV12-4 and TRBJ1-2; perhaps TRBD1 as D (5 bases). CDR3 size: 16 residues.

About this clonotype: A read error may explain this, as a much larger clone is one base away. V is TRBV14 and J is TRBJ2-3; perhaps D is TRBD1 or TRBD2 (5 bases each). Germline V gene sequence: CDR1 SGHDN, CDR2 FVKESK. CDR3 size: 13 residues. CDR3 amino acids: CGSSQGRTDTQYF. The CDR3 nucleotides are TGTGGCAGCAGCCAGGGACGGACGGATACGCAGTATTTT.

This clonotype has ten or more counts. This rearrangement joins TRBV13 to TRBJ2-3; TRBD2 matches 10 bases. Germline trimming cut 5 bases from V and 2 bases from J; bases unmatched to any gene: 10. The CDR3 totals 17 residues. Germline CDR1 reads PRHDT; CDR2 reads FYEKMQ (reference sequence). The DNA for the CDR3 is TGTGCCAGCAGCGCAAAACCGGGACTAGCGCTCACAGATACGCAGTATTTT. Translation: CASSAKPGLALTDTQYF.

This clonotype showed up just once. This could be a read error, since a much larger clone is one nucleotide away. The CDR3 region is CASIIRDGYNEQYF. In DNA form, the CDR3 reads TGTGCCAGCATAATCCGGGACGGGTACAATGAGCAGTACTTC. The J gene is TRBJ2-7, the V gene TRBV11-2, with D tentatively TRBD1 or TRBD2 (5 bases each). This CDR3 has 14 amino acids. Germline-derived CDR1 and CDR2 are SGHAT and FQNNGV. The V end lost 7 bases, the J end lost 7 bases, and 20 bases lay between the germline ends.

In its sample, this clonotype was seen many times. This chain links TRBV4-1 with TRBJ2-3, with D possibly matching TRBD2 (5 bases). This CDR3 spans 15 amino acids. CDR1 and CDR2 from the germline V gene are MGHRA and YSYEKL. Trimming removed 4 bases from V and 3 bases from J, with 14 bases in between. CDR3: CASSPETRRTDTQYF. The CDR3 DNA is TGCGCCAGCAGCCCAGAAACAAGGAGGACAGATACGCAGTATTTT.

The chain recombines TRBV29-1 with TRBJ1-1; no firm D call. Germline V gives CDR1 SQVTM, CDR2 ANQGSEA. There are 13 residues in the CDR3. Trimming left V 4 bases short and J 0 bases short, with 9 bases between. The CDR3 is CSVVRPLNTEAFF. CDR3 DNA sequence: TGCAGCGTTGTCAGGCCCCTGAACACTGAAGCTTTCTTT. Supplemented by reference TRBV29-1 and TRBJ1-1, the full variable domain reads SAVISQKPSRDICQRGTSLTIQCQVDSQVTMMFWYRQQPGQSLTLIATANQGSEATYESGFVIDKFPISRPNLTFSTLTVSNMSPEDSSIYLCSVVRPLNTEAFFGQGTRLTVV.

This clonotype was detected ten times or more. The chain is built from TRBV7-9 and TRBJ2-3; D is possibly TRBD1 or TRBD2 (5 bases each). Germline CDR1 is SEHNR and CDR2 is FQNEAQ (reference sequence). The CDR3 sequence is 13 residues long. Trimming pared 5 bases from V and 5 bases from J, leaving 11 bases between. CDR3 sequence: CASSPLGEDTQYF. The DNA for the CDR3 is TGTGCCAGCAGCCCCCTGGGGGAAGATACGCAGTATTTT.

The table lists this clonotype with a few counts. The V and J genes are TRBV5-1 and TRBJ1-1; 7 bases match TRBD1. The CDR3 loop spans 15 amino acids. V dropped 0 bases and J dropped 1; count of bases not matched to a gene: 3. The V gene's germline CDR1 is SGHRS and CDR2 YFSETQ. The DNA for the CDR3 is TGCGCCAGCAGCTTGGAACCAGGGGGGAACACTGAAGCTTTCTTT. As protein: CASSLEPGGNTEAFF.

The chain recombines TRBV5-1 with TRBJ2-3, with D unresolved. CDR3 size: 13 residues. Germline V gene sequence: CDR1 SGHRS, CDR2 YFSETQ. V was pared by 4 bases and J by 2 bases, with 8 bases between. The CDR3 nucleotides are TGCGCCAGCAGCGAGCCAGCCACAGATACGCAGTATTTT. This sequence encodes CASSEPATDTQYF.

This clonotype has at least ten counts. This CDR3 reads CASSLRVSGDLNEQFF. The CDR3, as DNA: TGTGCCAGCAGTCTGAGGGTTTCGGGGGACCTAAATGAGCAGTTCTTC. The chain has TRBV12-3 or TRBV12-4 and TRBJ2-1, with D maybe TRBD2 (6 bases). This CDR3 is 16 amino acids long. The V gene lost 5 bases and the J gene lost 7 bases, with 21 bases spanning the gap.

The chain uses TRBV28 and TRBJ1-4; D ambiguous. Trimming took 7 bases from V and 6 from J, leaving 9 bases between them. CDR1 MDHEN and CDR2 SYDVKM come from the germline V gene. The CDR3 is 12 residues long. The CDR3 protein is CASTDRDEKLFF. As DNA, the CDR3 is TGTGCCAGCACCGATAGGGATGAAAAACTGTTTTTT.

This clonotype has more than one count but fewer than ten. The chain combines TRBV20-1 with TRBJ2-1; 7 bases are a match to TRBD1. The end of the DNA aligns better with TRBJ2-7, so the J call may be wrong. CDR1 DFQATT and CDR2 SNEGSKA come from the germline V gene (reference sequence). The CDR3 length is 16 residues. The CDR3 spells CSARATRGSSYNEQYF. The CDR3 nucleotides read TGCAGTGCTAGAGCCACCAGGGGGAGCTCCTACAATGAGCAGTACTTC.